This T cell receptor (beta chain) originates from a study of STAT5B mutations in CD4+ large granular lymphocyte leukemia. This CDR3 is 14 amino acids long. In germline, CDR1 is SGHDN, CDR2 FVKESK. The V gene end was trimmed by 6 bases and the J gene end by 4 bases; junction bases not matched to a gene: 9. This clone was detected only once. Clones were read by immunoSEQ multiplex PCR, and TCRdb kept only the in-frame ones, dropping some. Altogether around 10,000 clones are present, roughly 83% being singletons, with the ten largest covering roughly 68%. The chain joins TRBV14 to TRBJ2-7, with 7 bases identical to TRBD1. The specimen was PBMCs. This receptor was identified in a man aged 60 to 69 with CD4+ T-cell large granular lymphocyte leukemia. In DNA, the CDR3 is TGTGCCAGCAGTCGATCACAGGGGATATACGAGCAGTACTTC. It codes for CASSRSQGIYEQYF.